A selection of T cell receptor beta chains follows, all from one sample in a study of T-cell memory formation after mild COVID-19. TCRdb passed the 5' RACE reads through MiXCR, listing each CDR3 protein once. The sample carries 350,000 or so distinct CDR3 sequences, roughly 21% recorded once. Sequenced material: PBMCs or a T cell subset sorted from them (not recorded which). The receptors shown here come from an adult woman who had mild COVID-19 (a few samples of this study predate the infection). Cell type and time point are not known. CDR3s include the opening cysteine and the closing phenylalanine or tryptophan. The order of the fields is CDR3 DNA, CDR3 protein, D gene, V gene, J gene, clone size. D genes are given only for firm matches. Only some rows state a clone size, as once, few, many or a class for expanded clones.

cdr3_nt: TGTGCCAGCAGCTTCCCAGTGGGCGGGAGTTCCTACGAGCAGTACTTC
cdr3_aa: CASSFPVGGSSYEQYF
d_call: TRBD2
v_call: TRBV11-2
j_call: TRBJ2-7
clone_size: -

cdr3_nt: TGCAGCGTTGGGGACACCGGGGAGCTGTTTTTT
cdr3_aa: CSVGDTGELFF
d_call: -
v_call: TRBV29-1
j_call: TRBJ2-2
clone_size: -

cdr3_nt: TGTGCCAGCAGCGCCGGGACAGGGGTGAGCGAGCAGTACTTC
cdr3_aa: CASSAGTGVSEQYF
d_call: TRBD1
v_call: TRBV5-6
j_call: TRBJ2-7
clone_size: -

cdr3_nt: TGTGCCAGCAGCGTAGGACTAGCGGGAGCCATTTCGGAGACCCAGTACTTC
cdr3_aa: CASSVGLAGAISETQYF
d_call: TRBD2
v_call: TRBV9
j_call: TRBJ2-5
clone_size: few

cdr3_nt: TGTGCCAGCTCACCGAGGCCCGGACAGGCGGGGGAGACCCAGTACTTC
cdr3_aa: CASSPRPGQAGETQYF
d_call: -
v_call: TRBV18
j_call: TRBJ2-5
clone_size: few

cdr3_nt: TGCGCCAGCAAAGGACTAGCAGTCGGGGAGCTGTTTTTT
cdr3_aa: CASKGLAVGELFF
d_call: TRBD2
v_call: TRBV5-1
j_call: TRBJ2-2
clone_size: few

cdr3_nt: TGTGCCAGCCAGAACCGGTGGGAGCAGTACTTC
cdr3_aa: CASQNRWEQYF
d_call: -
v_call: TRBV11-2
j_call: TRBJ2-7
clone_size: -

cdr3_nt: TGCGCCAGCAGCCAAGAGACAGCCGACCAATACGAGCAGTACTTC
cdr3_aa: CASSQETADQYEQYF
d_call: -
v_call: TRBV4-3
j_call: TRBJ2-7
clone_size: few

cdr3_nt: TGTGCCTGGAAACAGGGAGATGGCTACACCTTC
cdr3_aa: CAWKQGDGYTF
d_call: -
v_call: TRBV30
j_call: TRBJ1-2
clone_size: few

cdr3_nt: TGCAGTGCTAGAGACGGGCGAAGGGGCAGCCTCTACGAGCAGTACTTC
cdr3_aa: CSARDGRRGSLYEQYF
d_call: -
v_call: TRBV20-1
j_call: TRBJ2-7
clone_size: -

cdr3_nt: TGTGCCTGGAGGTACAGCTACACAGATACGCAGTATTTT
cdr3_aa: CAWRYSYTDTQYF
d_call: -
v_call: TRBV30
j_call: TRBJ2-3
clone_size: few